The sequence of this TCR beta chain was determined in a study of T-cell memory formation after mild COVID-19. In the study overall: Across donors, TCR clusters were largely donor specific.

This clonotype was seen only a few times. Its antigen is still unknown. One entry per CDR3 protein, called by TCRdb with MiXCR from the 5' RACE reads. The sample has roughly 510,000 distinct CDR3 sequences, 17% seen once; the top ten hold roughly 7.8%. Findings of the study overall: Contracting CD4+ clones lay largely in CM and EM, with CD8+ ones residing in EMRA. Clones that contracted from day 15 to 85 were balanced CD4/CD8, while later expanders leaned CD4+.

This TCR came from an adult woman who had mild COVID-19 (a few samples of this study predate the infection). Cell type and time point are not known. The sequenced sample consisted of PBMCs or a T cell subset sorted from them (not recorded which).

CDR3 coding DNA: TGTGCCACCAGCATGGGACAGGGTAGCTACGAGCAGTACTTC. The encoded protein is CATSMGQGSYEQYF. The V gene is TRBV15, the J gene TRBJ2-7; 9 bases match TRBD1. Germline V gene sequence: CDR1 LNHNV, CDR2 YYDKDF (reference sequence). Unmatched junction bases numbered 4, after V lost 4 bases and J lost 3 bases. This CDR3 region has 14 residues.